This T cell receptor beta chain was found in a study of blood T cell repertoires in COVID-19. Whole-study context: Material from acute and convalescent COVID-19 was sourced from the United States, Italy and Spain. PBMCs, B-cell-depleted T cells, or T cells provided the cDNA or gDNA that made up the material.

Germline values: CDR1 SNHLY, CDR2 FYNNEI. J was trimmed by 6 bases and V by 8 bases; bases with no gene match: 3. CDR3 length: 14 amino acids. In the authors' methods: Reference gene primer amplification in the assay estimated nucleated cell counts. This table comes from immunoSEQ multiplex PCR, and its TCRdb copy is limited to in-frame clones, with some not included. The V and J calls and clone size were taken over from that table, and D and trimming were inferred from the DNA. Among about 75,000 clones listed, about 74% were seen once. This TCR came from a human donor with acute or convalescent COVID-19. The donor label of this sample is uncertain. V is TRBV2 and J is TRBJ2-2; TRBD2 aligns across 13 bases. Source material: peripheral blood. The CDR3 nucleotides read TGTGCCAGCTCAGGACTAGCGGGAGCCGGGGAGCTGTTTTTT. It specifies CASSGLAGAGELFF.